This note documents a single T cell receptor (beta chain) sequence. Antigen unknown. This table comes from immunoSEQ multiplex PCR, and its TCRdb copy is limited to in-frame clones, with some not included. The sample lists over 35,000 clones, roughly 90% occurring once. This sample stems from a study of OX40 agonist ivuxolimab in advanced cancers. Turning to the study itself: Therapy given before enrollment (anti-PD-1, anti-PD-L1 or anti-CTLA-4) was allowed, and around 41% had some.

General study findings and limits: At 0.1 to 3.0 mg/kg and by week 6, clonal expansion occurred in CD4+ and CD8+ blood T cells.

The TCR comes from an adult with an advanced solid tumor such as melanoma, head and neck, liver or kidney cancer. Material: CD4+ or CD8+ T cells sorted from blood, obtained in a trial of the OX40 agonist ivuxolimab.

The chain's CDR3 is CASSLGTSGQETQYF. CDR3 in DNA: TGTGCCAGCAGCTTAGGGACTAGCGGGCAAGAGACCCAGTACTTC. V gene TRBV7-9 combines with J gene TRBJ2-5; 11 bases align to TRBD2. From germline, CDR1 is SEHNR and CDR2 FQNEAQ (reference sequence). V shed 1 base and J 2 bases; nucleotides not matched to a gene: 0. The CDR3 consists of 15 residues.